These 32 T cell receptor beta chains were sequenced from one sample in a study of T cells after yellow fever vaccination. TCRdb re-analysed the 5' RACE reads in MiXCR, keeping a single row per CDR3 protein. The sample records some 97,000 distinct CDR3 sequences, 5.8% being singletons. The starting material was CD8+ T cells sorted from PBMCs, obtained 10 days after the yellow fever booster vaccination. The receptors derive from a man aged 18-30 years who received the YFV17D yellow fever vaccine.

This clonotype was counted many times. The CDR3 region is CASSYLAGSYTGELFF. Here the CDR3 DNA reads TGCGCCAGCAGCTATCTAGCGGGGAGCTACACCGGGGAGCTGTTTTTT. V is TRBV5-1 and J is TRBJ2-2; 9 positions agree with TRBD2. The germline CDR1 and CDR2 sequences are SGHRS and YFSETQ. The CDR3 loop spans 16 amino acids. Trimming removed 3 bases from V and 3 bases from J; junction bases left unmatched: 6.

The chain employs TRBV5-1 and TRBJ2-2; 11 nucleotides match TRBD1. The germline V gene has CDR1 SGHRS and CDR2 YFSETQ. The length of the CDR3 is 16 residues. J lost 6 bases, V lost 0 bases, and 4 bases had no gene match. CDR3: CASSLEGTGGSGELFF. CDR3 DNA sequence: TGCGCCAGCAGCTTGGAAGGGACAGGGGGATCCGGGGAGCTGTTTTTT.

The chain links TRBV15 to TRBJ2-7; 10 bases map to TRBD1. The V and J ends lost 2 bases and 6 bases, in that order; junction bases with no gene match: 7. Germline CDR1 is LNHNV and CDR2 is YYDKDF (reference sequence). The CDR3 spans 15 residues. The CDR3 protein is CATSRSRDRGSEQYF. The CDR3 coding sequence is TGTGCCACCAGCAGATCCCGGGACAGGGGTTCCGAGCAGTACTTC. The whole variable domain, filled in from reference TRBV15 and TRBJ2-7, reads DAMVIQNPRYQVTQFGKPVTLSCSQTLNHNVMYWYQQKSSQAPKLLFHYYDKDFNNEADTPDNFQSRRPNTSFCFLDIRSPGLGDTAMYLCATSRSRDRGSEQYFGPGTRLTVT.

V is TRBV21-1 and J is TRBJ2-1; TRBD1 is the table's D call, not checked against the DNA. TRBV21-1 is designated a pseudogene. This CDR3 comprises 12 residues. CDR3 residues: CASRSSGQVEFF. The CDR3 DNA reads TGTGCCAGCAGATCTTCGGGACAGGTAGAGTTCTTC.

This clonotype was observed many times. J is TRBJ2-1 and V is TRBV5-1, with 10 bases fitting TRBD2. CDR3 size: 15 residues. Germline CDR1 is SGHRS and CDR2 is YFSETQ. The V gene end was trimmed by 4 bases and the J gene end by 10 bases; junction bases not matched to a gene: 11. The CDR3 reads CASSLGGLAGEEQFF. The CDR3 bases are TGCGCCAGCAGCCTGGGAGGGCTAGCGGGGGAAGAGCAGTTCTTC.

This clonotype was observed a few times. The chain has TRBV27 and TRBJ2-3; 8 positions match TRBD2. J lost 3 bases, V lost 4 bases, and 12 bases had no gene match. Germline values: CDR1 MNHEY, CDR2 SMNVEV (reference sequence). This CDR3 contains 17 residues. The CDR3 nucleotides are TGTGCCAGCAGTTCGTACTCTGCGGGGGGACTAACAGATACGCAGTATTTT. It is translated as CASSSYSAGGLTDTQYF.

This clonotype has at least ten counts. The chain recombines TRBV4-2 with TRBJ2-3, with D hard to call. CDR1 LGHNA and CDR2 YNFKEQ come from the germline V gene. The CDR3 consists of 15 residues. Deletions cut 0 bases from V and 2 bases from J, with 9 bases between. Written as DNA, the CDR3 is TGTGCCAGCAGCCAAGAAGGAGACAACACAGATACGCAGTATTTT. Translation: CASSQEGDNTDTQYF.

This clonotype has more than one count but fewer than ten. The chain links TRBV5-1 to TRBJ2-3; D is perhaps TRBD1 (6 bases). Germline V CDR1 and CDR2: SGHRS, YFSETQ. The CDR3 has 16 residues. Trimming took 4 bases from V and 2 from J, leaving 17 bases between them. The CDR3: CASSLRTAPFTDTQYF. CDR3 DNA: TGCGCCAGCAGCCTTCGGACAGCTCCTTTCACAGATACGCAGTATTTT.

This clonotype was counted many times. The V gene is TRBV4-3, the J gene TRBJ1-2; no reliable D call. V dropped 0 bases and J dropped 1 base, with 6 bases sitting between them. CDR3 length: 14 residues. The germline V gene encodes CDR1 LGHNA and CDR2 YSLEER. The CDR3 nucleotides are TGCGCCAGCAGCCAAGAGGCCAGTAACTATGGCTACACCTTC. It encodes CASSQEASNYGYTF.

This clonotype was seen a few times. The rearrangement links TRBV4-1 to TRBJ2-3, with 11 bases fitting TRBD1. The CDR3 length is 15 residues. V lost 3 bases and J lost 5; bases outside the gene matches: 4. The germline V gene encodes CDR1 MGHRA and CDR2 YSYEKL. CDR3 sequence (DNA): TGCGCCAGCAGCCATCCGGGACAGGGGGTAGATACGCAGTATTTT. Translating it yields CASSHPGQGVDTQYF.

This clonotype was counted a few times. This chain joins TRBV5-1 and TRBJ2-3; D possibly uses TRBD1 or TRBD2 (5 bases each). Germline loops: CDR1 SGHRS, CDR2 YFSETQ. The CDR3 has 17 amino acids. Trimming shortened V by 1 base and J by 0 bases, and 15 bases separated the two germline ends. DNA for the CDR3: TGCGCCAGCAGCTTGCGGGGCTTAGCTGCTAGCACAGATACGCAGTATTTT. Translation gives CASSLRGLAASTDTQYF.

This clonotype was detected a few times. The CDR3 DNA reads TGCAGCGCCGCCGGGGTTGACACTGAAGCTTTCTTT. This gives the protein CSAAGVDTEAFF. The chain is built from TRBV29-1 and TRBJ1-1; no clear D gene. CDR1 SQVTM and CDR2 ANQGSEA come from the germline V gene. CDR3 length equals 12 residues. V dropped 7 bases and J dropped 3 bases, with 12 bases sitting between them. Looking up the rest from reference TRBV29-1 and TRBJ1-1 gives the full variable domain: SAVISQKPSRDICQRGTSLTIQCQVDSQVTMMFWYRQQPGQSLTLIATANQGSEATYESGFVIDKFPISRPNLTFSTLTVSNMSPEDSSIYLCSAAGVDTEAFFGQGTRLTVV.

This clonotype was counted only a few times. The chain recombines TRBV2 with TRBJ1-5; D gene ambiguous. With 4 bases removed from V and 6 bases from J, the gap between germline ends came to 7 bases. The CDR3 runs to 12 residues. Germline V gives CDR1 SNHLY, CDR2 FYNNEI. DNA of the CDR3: TGTGCCAGCAGTGTCGGTGTTCAGCCCCAGCATTTT. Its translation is CASSVGVQPQHF.

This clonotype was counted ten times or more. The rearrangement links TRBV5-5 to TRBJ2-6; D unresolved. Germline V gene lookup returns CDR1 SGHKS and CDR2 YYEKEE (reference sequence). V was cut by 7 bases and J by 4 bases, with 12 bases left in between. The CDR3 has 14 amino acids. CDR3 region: CASLGTGGANVLTF. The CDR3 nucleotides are TGTGCCAGCTTGGGAACGGGCGGGGCCAACGTCCTGACTTTC.

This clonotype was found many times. The CDR3 reads CASSPQYNEQFF. The CDR3 region has the DNA TGTGCCAGCAGCCCGCAGTACAATGAGCAGTTCTTC. The gene calls are TRBV7-9 and TRBJ2-1; no clear D. CDR1 is SEHNR, CDR2 FQNEAQ, per germline (reference sequence). CDR3 length: 12 residues. V was clipped by 5 bases and J by 4 bases, with 6 bases between them.

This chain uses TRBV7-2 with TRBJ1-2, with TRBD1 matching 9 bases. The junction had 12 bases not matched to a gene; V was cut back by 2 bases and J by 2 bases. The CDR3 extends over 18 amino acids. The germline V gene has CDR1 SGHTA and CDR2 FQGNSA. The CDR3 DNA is TGTGCCAGCAGCTTACCCTACCGGGACAGGGAAGGAAACTATGGCTACACCTTC. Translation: CASSLPYRDREGNYGYTF.

The CDR3 reads CAISGRSQETQYF. CDR3 nucleotide sequence: TGTGCCATCAGTGGTCGGTCCCAAGAGACCCAGTACTTC. The gene calls are TRBV10-3 and TRBJ2-5; the D is unclear. V was clipped by 4 bases and J by 1 base, with 7 bases between them. The CDR3 sequence is 13 residues long. Looked up from germline, CDR1 is ENHRY and CDR2 is SYGVKD.

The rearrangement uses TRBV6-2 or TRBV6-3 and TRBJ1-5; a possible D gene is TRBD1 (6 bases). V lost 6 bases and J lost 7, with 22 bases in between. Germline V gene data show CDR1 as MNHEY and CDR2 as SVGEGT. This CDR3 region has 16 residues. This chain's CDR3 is CASRPILQGSDQPQHF. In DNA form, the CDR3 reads TGTGCCAGCAGGCCGATCCTACAGGGTTCCGACCAGCCCCAGCATTTT.

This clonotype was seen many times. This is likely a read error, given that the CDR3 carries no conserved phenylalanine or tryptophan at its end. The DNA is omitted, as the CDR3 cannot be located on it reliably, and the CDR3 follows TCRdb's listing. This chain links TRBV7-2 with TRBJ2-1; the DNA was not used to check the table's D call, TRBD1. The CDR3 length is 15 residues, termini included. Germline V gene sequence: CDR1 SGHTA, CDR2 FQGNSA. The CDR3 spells CASSFIPLLSDSAWR.

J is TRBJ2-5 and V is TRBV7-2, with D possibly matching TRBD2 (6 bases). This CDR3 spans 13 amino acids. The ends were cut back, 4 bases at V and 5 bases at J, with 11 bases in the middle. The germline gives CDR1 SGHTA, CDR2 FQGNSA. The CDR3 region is CASSSGVEETQYF. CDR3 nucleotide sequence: TGTGCCAGCAGCTCGGGAGTAGAGGAGACCCAGTACTTC.

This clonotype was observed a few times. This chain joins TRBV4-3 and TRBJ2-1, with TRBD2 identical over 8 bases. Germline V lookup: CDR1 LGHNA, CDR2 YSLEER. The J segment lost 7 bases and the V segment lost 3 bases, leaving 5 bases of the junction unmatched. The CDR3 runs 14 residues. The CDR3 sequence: CASSHLGTSNEQFF. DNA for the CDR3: TGCGCCAGCAGCCACCTCGGGACTAGTAATGAGCAGTTCTTC.

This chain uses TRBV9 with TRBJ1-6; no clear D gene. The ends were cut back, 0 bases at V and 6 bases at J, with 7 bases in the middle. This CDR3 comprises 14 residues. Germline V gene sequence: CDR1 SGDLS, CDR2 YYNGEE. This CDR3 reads CASSVASANSPLHF. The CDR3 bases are TGTGCCAGCAGCGTAGCCTCGGCTAATTCACCCCTCCACTTT.

CDR3 coding DNA: TGTGCCAGCGGTGCGTCCACCGGGGAGCTGTTTTTT. Translation: CASGASTGELFF. The chain employs TRBV7-9 and TRBJ2-2, with no clear D. V was shortened by 8 bases and J by 4 bases, with 8 bases between the two germline ends. The CDR3 is made up of 12 amino acids. CDR1 is SEHNR and CDR2 is FQNEAQ in the germline V gene (reference sequence).

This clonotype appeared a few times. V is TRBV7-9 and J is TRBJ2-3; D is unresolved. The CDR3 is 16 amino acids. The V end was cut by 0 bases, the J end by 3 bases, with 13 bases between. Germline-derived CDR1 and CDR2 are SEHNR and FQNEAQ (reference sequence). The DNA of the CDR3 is TGTGCCAGCAGCTTAGCTCCGGTGGGAAGGACAGATACGCAGTATTTT. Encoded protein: CASSLAPVGRTDTQYF.

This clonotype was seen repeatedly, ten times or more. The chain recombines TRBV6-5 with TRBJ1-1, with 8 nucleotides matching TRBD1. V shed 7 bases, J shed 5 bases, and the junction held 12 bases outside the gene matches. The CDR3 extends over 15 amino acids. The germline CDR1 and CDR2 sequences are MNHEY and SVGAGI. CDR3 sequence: CASTFSRGRGTEAFF. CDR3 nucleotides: TGTGCCAGCACTTTTTCCAGGGGGCGAGGAACTGAAGCTTTCTTT.

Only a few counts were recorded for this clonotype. CDR3 amino acids: CASSGNVRVSVNSPLHF. The CDR3 region has the DNA TGTGCCAGCAGCGGGAACGTCAGGGTCTCGGTTAATTCACCCCTCCACTTT. V usage is TRBV9 and J usage is TRBJ1-6, with a weak D call TRBD1 (5 bases). The CDR3 covers 17 residues. Germline-derived CDR1 and CDR2 are SGDLS and YYNGEE. The V end was cut by 3 bases, the J end by 6 bases, with 19 bases between.

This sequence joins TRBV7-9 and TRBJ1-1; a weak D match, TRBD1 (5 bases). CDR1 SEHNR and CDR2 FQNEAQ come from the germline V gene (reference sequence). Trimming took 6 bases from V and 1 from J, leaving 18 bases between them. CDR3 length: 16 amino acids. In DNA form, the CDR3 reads TGTGCCAGCAGTCCGTTGCGGGGGTTCGGGAACACTGAAGCTTTCTTT. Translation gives CASSPLRGFGNTEAFF.

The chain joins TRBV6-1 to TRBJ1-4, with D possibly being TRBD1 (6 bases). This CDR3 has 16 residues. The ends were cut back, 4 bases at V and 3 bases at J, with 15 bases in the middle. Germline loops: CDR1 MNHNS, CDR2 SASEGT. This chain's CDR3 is CASSGRNRAANEKLFF. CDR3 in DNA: TGTGCCAGCAGTGGCCGAAACAGGGCGGCTAATGAAAAACTGTTTTTT.

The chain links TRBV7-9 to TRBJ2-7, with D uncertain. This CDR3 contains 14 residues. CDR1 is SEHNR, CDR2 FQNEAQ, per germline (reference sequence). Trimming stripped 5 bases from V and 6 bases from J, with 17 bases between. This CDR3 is CASSLTNTDSEQYF. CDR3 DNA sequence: TGTGCCAGCAGCCTTACTAATACTGATTCCGAGCAGTACTTC.

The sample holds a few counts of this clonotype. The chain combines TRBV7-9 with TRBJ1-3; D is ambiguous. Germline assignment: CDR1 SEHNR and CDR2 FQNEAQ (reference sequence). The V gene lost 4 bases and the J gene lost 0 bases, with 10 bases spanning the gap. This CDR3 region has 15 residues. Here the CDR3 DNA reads TGTGCCAGCAGCTCACCAGAGCGCTCTGGAAACACCATATATTTT. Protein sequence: CASSSPERSGNTIYF. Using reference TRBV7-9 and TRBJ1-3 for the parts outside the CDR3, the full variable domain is DTGVSQNPRHKITKRGQNVTFRCDPISEHNRLYWYRQTLGQGPEFLTYFQNEAQLEKSRLLSDRFSAERPKGSFSTLEIQRTEQGDSAMYLCASSSPERSGNTIYFGEGSWLTVV.

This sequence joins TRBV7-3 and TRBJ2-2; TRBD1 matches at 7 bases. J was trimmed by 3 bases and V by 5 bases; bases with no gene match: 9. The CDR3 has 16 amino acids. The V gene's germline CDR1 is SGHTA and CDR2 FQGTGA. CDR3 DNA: TGTGCCAGCAGCCCCCCCCCCGGACAGGACACCGGGGAGCTGTTTTTT. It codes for CASSPPPGQDTGELFF.

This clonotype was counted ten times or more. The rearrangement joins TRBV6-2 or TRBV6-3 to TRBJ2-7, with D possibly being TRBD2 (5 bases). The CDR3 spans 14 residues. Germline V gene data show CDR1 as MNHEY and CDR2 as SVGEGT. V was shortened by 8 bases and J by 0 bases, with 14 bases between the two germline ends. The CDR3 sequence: CASEGRSSSYEQYF. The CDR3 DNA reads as TGTGCCAGCGAGGGTCGGAGTAGCTCCTACGAGCAGTACTTC.